The 10 T cell receptor beta chains below all came from one sample that was sequenced in a study of tissue T cells after allogeneic stem cell transplantation. The time point was: mouse harvest day 7 after allogeneic transplant. Mouse grafts combined 10^7 T-cell-depleted bone marrow cells with 10^6 splenic CD5+ T cells. Clones were read by immunoSEQ multiplex PCR, and TCRdb kept only the in-frame ones, dropping some. The sample yields 5,000 to 6,500 clones, roughly half seen once. Sequences were obtained from skin. The origin of the receptors is a female BALB/c mouse given C57BL/6 T cells with graft-versus-host disease after an allogeneic hematopoietic cell transplant.

On this clone: Gene names follow the mouse nomenclature. The sequenced fragment ends 1 residue before the CDR3 boundary, so the rest is inferred from the germline J gene. The rearrangement uses TRBV26 and TRBJ2-7; D is unresolved. The CDR3 totals 11 residues. Germline V gene lookup returns CDR1 KGHPV and CDR2 FQNQEV (reference sequence). The V end lost 4 bases, the J end lost 7 bases, and 8 bases lay between the germline ends. The CDR3 spells CASSRGGEQYF. The sequenced part of the CDR3 DNA is TGTGCCAGCAGTCGGGGTGGGGAACAGTAC.

On this clone: Germline and genes here are mouse. Read coverage stops 1 residue before the CDR3 terminus; the germline J gene supplies the remainder. The chain joins TRBV26 to TRBJ2-5; D ambiguous. Per the germline V gene, CDR1 is KGHPV and CDR2 is FQNQEV (reference sequence). The CDR3 totals 13 residues. The V end was cut by 2 bases, the J end by 0 bases, with 3 bases between. Here the CDR3 reads CASSLGNQDTQYF. CDR3 DNA, as far as it was read: TGTGCCAGCAGTCTGGGTAACCAAGACACCCAGTAC.

This clone was observed a few times. Germline and genes: mouse. The read halts 1 residue ahead of the CDR3 end, with the missing end drawn from the germline J gene. The chain links TRBV4 to TRBJ2-7; 7 bases map to TRBD2. Germline V gene data show CDR1 as LGHDT and CDR2 as YNNKQL (reference sequence). The CDR3 spans 14 residues. J gave up 0 bases and V 5 bases, and 4 bases lay outside the gene matches. The CDR3 DNA, read in part, is TGTGCCAGCAGCCCGGGACTGAGCTCCTATGAACAGTAC. Protein sequence: CASSPGLSSYEQY. The CDR3 in full is CASSPGLSSYEQYF.

About this clone: The germline and genes are mouse ones. The observed sequence ends 1 residue before the CDR3 terminus, with the missing tail filled in from the germline J gene. The gene calls are TRBV16 and TRBJ2-7, with TRBD2 matching over 12 bases. The CDR3 runs 16 residues. Looked up from germline, CDR1 is SGHSA and CDR2 is FRNQAP. V lost 5 bases and J lost 4; bases outside the gene matches: 9. The CDR3 reads CASSLRDWGALYEQYF. CDR3 bases read: TGTGCAAGCAGCCTCCGGGACTGGGGGGCCCTTTATGAACAGTAC.

A few counts support this clone. The genes and germline here are from mouse. CDR3 DNA (partial): TGTGCCAGCTCTAACAGGGTTAACCAAGACACCCAGTAC. Amino acids: CASSNRVNQDTQY. The full CDR3 is CASSNRVNQDTQYF. This chain connects TRBV12-1 to TRBJ2-5; the D gene is possibly TRBD1 (6 bases). Read coverage stops 1 residue before the CDR3 terminus; the germline J gene supplies the remainder. Germline assignment: CDR1 SGHSN and CDR2 HYEKVE. V was clipped by 3 bases and J by 0 bases, with 9 bases between them. This CDR3 comprises 14 residues.

Of note for this clone: Gene and germline names: mouse. The covered CDR3 bases are TGTGGTGCTAGGGTTCAGGAAAACGAAAGATTATTT. Amino acid sequence: CGARVQENERLF. From start to end, the CDR3 is CGARVQENERLFF. J is TRBJ1-4 and V is TRBV20; D ambiguous. Read sequence stops 1 residue before the CDR3 end, and the germline J gene provides the missing end. The V end was cut by 1 base, the J end by 5 bases, with 8 bases between. Germline CDR1 is GFQATS and CDR2 is STVNSAI. This CDR3 comprises 13 residues.

In this sample, this clone turned up once. The gene names here belong to mouse. The CDR3 end is not reached by the read, which stops 1 residue before it; the germline J gene fills it in. J is TRBJ1-4 and V is TRBV23; the DNA was not compared with TRBD1, the D call given in the table. Germline values: CDR1 KGHTA, CDR2 FQNQQP. CDR3 length: 14 residues. CDR3 bases read: TGCTCCGGCAGTTCCGGGACAGGGCACGAAAGATTATTT. As protein: CSGSSGTGHERLF. The full CDR3 sequence reads CSGSSGTGHERLFF.

Comments on this clone: Each gene name is a mouse one. The read terminates 1 residue before the CDR3 end, so the remaining end is supplied by the germline J gene. The V call is TRBV26, the J call TRBJ2-3, with a possible D match to TRBD2 (5 bases). This CDR3 spans 14 amino acids. Germline V gene lookup returns CDR1 KGHPV and CDR2 FQNQEV (reference sequence). Trimming took off 2 bases at V and 0 bases at J, with 6 bases between the two ends. Partial CDR3 DNA: TGTGCCAGCAGTCTGACTGGTAGTGCAGAAACGCTGTAT. Its protein is CASSLTGSAETLY. From start to end, the CDR3 is CASSLTGSAETLYF.

To note about this clone: Mouse names are used for the genes. The CDR3 is cut off 1 residue early in the read; its end comes from the germline J gene. This rearrangement joins TRBV3 to TRBJ2-3, with TRBD1 matching over 10 bases. The junction had 4 bases not matched to a gene; V was cut back by 6 bases and J by 4 bases. The germline CDR1 and CDR2 sequences are SNHLY and FYNGKV (reference sequence). This CDR3 has 14 residues. The sequenced CDR3 bases are TGTGCCAGCAGACTGGACAGGGGGACAGAAACGCTGTAT. Encoded protein: CASRLDRGTETLY. The complete CDR3 sequence is CASRLDRGTETLYF. The variable domain in full, with the rest retrieved from reference TRBV3 and TRBJ2-3, is GPKVLQIPSHQIIDMGQMVTLNCDPVSNHLYFYWYKQILGQQMEFLVNFYNGKVMEKSKLFKDQFSVERPDGSYFTLKIQPTALEDSAVYFCASRLDRGTETLYFGSGTRLTVL.

Only a few counts were recorded for this clone. Gene labels here are mouse ones. The covered CDR3 bases are TGTGCCAGCAGTTGGGACTGGGGGGTATATGAACAGTAC. Amino acid sequence: CASSWDWGVYEQY. The CDR3 in its entirety is CASSWDWGVYEQYF. The chain carries TRBV13-1 and TRBJ2-7; 12 bases are a match to TRBD2. The CDR3 is cut off 1 residue early in the read; its end comes from the germline J gene. Germline CDR1 and CDR2: NSHNY and SYGAGN. V was clipped by 4 bases and J by 4 bases; unmatched bases: 3. The length of the CDR3 is 14 residues.